This T cell receptor beta chain was sequenced during a study of OX40 agonist ivuxolimab in advanced cancers. Study outcomes and limitations: Blood T cells, both CD4+ and CD8+, expanded clonally by week 6 at 0.1 to 3.0 mg/kg. Clonal expansion was among the lowest in partial responders at 0.1-3.0 mg/kg, especially CD8+.

Assay: immunoSEQ multiplex PCR; the TCRdb copy retains only in-frame clones and omits some. The sample yields fewer than 20,000 clones, roughly 78% seen once. This clone has only a few counts. As yet, its antigen is unknown. CDR1 MNHEY and CDR2 SMNVEV come from the germline V gene (reference sequence). The junction had 6 bases not matched to a gene; V was cut back by 3 bases and J by 6 bases. CDR3 size: 17 residues. The specimen comprised CD4+ or CD8+ T cells sorted from blood, sampled in a trial of the OX40 agonist ivuxolimab. The sequence was collected from an adult with an advanced solid tumor such as melanoma, head and neck, liver or kidney cancer. V is TRBV27 and J is TRBJ2-4; 15 bases map to TRBD2. In nucleotides, the CDR3 is TGTGCCAGCAGTTTGGGACTAGCGGGAGGAAGTGGAAACATTCAGTACTTC. Amino acid sequence: CASSLGLAGGSGNIQYF.